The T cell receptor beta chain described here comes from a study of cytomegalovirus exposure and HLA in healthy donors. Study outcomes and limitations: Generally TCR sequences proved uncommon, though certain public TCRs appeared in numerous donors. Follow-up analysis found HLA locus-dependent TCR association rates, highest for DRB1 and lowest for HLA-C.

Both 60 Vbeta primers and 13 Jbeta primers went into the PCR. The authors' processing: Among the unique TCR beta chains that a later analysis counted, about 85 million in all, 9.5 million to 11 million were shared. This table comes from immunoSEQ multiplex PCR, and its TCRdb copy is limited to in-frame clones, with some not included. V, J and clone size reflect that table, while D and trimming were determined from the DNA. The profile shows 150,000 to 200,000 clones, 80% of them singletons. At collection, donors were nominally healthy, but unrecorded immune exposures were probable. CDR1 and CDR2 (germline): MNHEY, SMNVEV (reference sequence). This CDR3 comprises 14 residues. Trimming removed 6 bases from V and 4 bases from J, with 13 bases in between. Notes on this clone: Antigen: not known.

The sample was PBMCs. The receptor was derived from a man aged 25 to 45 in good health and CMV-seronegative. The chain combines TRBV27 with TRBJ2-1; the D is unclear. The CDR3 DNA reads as TGTGCCAGCAGACCAGCAGGTTCTTACAATGAGCAGTTCTTC. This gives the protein CASRPAGSYNEQFF.